The present T cell receptor beta chain was sequenced within a study of a mutant IDH1 vaccine in newly diagnosed glioma. Study overall: With temozolomide cycles, or 4-6 weeks after radiotherapy alone, vaccination was started. The therapy given earlier, which was standard therapy, consisted of radiotherapy, temozolomide, or both, and most of the patients received both.

Produced via immunoSEQ multiplex PCR; TCRdb's table is partial and in-frame only. The data contain around 32,000 clones, 80% of them singletons. The ends were cut back, 5 bases at V and 0 bases at J, with 11 bases in the middle. The CDR3 sequence is 15 residues long. CDR1 is SGHVS and CDR2 is FNYEAQ in the germline V gene. Study-wide findings and caveats: Alterations occurring in top peripheral T cell clonotypes seemed unrelated to pseudoprogression.

The time point was: week 35, safety follow-up. The investigators gave 300 ug of mutant IDH1 20-mer peptide in each vaccine dose, together with topical imiquimod. Details on this clone: The antigen is undetermined.

This TCR was recovered from a man in his forties with glioma. Some clones in this sample may be carry-over from other donors' samples. The sequenced sample was PBMCs, obtained from a glioma patient whose treatment included an IDH1 peptide vaccine. The chain has TRBV7-6 and TRBJ1-5; D unresolved. The CDR3 is CASSALEGSNQPQHF. As DNA, the CDR3 is TGTGCCAGCAGCGCTCTGGAGGGTAGCAATCAGCCCCAGCATTTT. The whole variable domain, remainder taken from reference TRBV7-6 and TRBJ1-5, is GAGVSQSPRYKVTKRGQDVALRCDPISGHVSLYWYRQALGQGPEFLTYFNYEAQQDKSGLPNDRFSAERPEGSISTLTIQRTEQRDSAMYRCASSALEGSNQPQHFGDGTRLSIL.